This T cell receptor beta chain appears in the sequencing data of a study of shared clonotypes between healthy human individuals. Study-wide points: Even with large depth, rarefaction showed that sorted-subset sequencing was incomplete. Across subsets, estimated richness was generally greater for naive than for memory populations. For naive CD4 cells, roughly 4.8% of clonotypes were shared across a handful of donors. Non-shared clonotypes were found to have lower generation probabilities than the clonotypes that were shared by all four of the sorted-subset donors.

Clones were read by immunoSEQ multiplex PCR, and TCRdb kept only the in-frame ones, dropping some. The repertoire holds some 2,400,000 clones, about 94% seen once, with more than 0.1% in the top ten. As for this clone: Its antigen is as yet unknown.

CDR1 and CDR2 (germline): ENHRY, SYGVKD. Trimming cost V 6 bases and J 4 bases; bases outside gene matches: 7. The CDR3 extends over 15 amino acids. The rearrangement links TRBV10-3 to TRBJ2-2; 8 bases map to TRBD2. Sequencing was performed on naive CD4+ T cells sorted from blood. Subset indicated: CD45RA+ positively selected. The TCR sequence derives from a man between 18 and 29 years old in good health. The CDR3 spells CAISLGLAATGELFF. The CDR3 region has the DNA TGTGCCATCAGCCTCGGACTAGCCGCCACCGGGGAGCTGTTTTTT.